Each of the 8 T cell receptor beta chains below was sequenced from the same sample in a study of T cells after yellow fever vaccination. One entry per CDR3 protein results from TCRdb running MiXCR on the 5' RACE reads. Of over 250,000 distinct CDR3 sequences in the sample, 5.2% were seen once. The sample consisted of CD4+ T cells sorted from PBMCs, taken on the day of the yellow fever booster vaccination. These receptors were collected from a man in his late teens or twenties who received the YFV17D yellow fever vaccine.

This clonotype has more than one count but fewer than ten. The V and J genes are TRBV4-3 and TRBJ1-5; 10 bases are a match to TRBD1. Germline loops: CDR1 LGHNA, CDR2 YSLEER. The CDR3 runs 18 residues. Trimming took 2 bases from V and 2 from J; bases not matched to a gene: 9. CDR3 nucleotide sequence: TGCGCCAGCAGCCAACGTTGGGACAGGGGAACGGGCAATCAGCCCCAGCATTTT. Translating it yields CASSQRWDRGTGNQPQHF.

In this sample, this clonotype turned up many times. The chain combines TRBV6-5 with TRBJ2-7; 8 bases are shared with TRBD1. The CDR3 sequence is 15 residues long. V lost 6 bases to trimming and J lost 4 bases; unmatched junction nucleotides: 11. Germline values: CDR1 MNHEY, CDR2 SVGAGI. CDR3: CASSPDIRGRYEQYV. Here the CDR3 DNA reads TGTGCCAGCAGCCCAGACATCAGGGGGCGGTACGAGCAGTACGTC.

The chain combines TRBV4-2 with TRBJ1-1, with 7 nucleotides matching TRBD1. V lost 3 bases and J lost 10; bases outside the gene matches: 11. This CDR3 has 14 amino acids. Germline V gives CDR1 LGHNA, CDR2 YNFKEQ. The DNA of the CDR3 is TGTGCCAGCAGCCAGAGGGGTGACAGGGAGGGAGCTTTCTTT. Residues: CASSQRGDREGAFF.

V usage is TRBV28 and J usage is TRBJ1-6; TRBD1 might be the D (5 bases). This CDR3 is 14 amino acids long. The V gene lost 3 bases and the J gene lost 8 bases, with 11 bases spanning the gap. Germline V lookup: CDR1 MDHEN, CDR2 SYDVKM. CDR3 coding DNA: TGTGCCAGCAGTTTTATGCAGGGTTATTCACCCCTCCACTTT. Protein product: CASSFMQGYSPLHF.

The CDR3 DNA reads TGCGCCAGCAGGTACTCTAGCGGCCGCACAGATACGCAGTATTTT. Residues: CASRYSSGRTDTQYF. V usage is TRBV4-3 and J usage is TRBJ2-3, with 7 positions matching TRBD2. Germline V lookup: CDR1 LGHNA, CDR2 YSLEER. V trimming: 6 bases; J trimming: 1 base; junction bases outside the gene matches: 7. The CDR3 runs to 15 residues.

The chain uses TRBV18 and TRBJ1-3, with 8 bases that match TRBD1. This CDR3 is built from 15 residues. V trimming: 2 bases; J trimming: 3 bases; junction bases outside the gene matches: 3. Per germline, CDR1 KGHSH and CDR2 LQKENI. The CDR3 here is CASSPLGTGGNTIYF. The CDR3 bases are TGTGCCAGCTCACCATTAGGGACAGGTGGAAACACCATATATTTT. The whole variable domain, filled in from reference TRBV18 and TRBJ1-3, reads NAGVMQNPRHLVRRRGQEARLRCSPMKGHSHVYWYRQLPEEGLKFMVYLQKENIIDESGMPKERFSAEFPKEGPSILRIQQVVRGDSAAYFCASSPLGTGGNTIYFGEGSWLTVV.

This clonotype was picked up a small number of times. This rearrangement joins TRBV2 to TRBJ2-7; no reliable D call. CDR1 is SNHLY and CDR2 is FYNNEI in the germline V gene. This CDR3 has 10 residues. The V end was cut by 6 bases, the J end by 4 bases, with 4 bases between. This CDR3 is CASRSYEQYF. DNA for the CDR3: TGTGCCAGCAGAAGTTACGAGCAGTACTTC.

V usage is TRBV7-2 and J usage is TRBJ1-3, with TRBD1 as a possible D gene (5 bases). The CDR3 runs 16 residues. The ends were cut back, 5 bases at V and 0 bases at J, with 14 bases in the middle. CDR1 is SGHTA, CDR2 FQGNSA, per germline. For the CDR3, the DNA is TGTGCCAGCAGCCCTACGGGGCAAAGCTCTGGAAACACCATATATTTT. Protein: CASSPTGQSSGNTIYF.